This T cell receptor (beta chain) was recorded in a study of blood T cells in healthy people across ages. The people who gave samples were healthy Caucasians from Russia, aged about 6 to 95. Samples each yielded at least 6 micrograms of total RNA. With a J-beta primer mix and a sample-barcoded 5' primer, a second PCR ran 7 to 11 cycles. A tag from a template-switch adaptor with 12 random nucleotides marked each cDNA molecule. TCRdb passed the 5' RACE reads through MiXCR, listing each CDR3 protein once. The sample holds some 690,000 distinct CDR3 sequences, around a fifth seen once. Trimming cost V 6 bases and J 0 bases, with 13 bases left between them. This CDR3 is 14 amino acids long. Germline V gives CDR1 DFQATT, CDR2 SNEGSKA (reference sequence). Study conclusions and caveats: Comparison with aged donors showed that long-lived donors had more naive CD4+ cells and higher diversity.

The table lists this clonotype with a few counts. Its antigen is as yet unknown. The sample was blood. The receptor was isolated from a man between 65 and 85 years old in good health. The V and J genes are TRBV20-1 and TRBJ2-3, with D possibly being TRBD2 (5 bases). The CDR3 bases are TGCAGTGCCCAGCAGCGGATGAGCACAGATACGCAGTATTTT. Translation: CSAQQRMSTDTQYF.